These T cell receptor beta chains were read from a single sample in a study of cytomegalovirus exposure and HLA in healthy donors. Produced via immunoSEQ multiplex PCR; TCRdb's table is partial and in-frame only. The data show tens of thousands of clones, approximately 89% seen once. What was sequenced was PBMCs. The origin of the receptors is a woman aged 18-29 years in good health and CMV-seronegative. The CDR3 runs from the conserved cysteine through the conserved F or W. A D gene is named only where the DNA matches it firmly. Rows may omit the clone size; those that give it use once, few, many or a size class.

>TRBD1|NA|16|TRBV7-2|TRBJ2-1
CASSPTGALRGNEQFF
TGTGCCAGCAGCCCTACAGGGGCCCTAAGGGGTAATGAGCAGTTCTTC
>NA|NA|13|TRBV5-6|TRBJ2-2
CASSPDYTGELFF
TGTGCCAGCAGCCCAGATTACACCGGGGAGCTGTTTTTT
>NA|NA|18|TRBV19|TRBJ2-3
CASSIGVFGGASTDTQYF
TGTGCCAGTAGTATAGGTGTTTTTGGGGGGGCCTCCACAGATACGCAGTATTTT
>NA|NA|12|TRBV30|TRBJ2-4
CAWGQSQNIQYF
TGTGCCTGGGGACAGTCCCAAAACATTCAGTACTTC
>TRBD2|NA|19|TRBV7-2|TRBJ2-1
CASSLKNTGGGSSYNEQFF
TGTGCCAGCAGCTTAAAGAATACGGGCGGGGGGAGCTCCTACAATGAGCAGTTCTTC
>NA|NA|15|TRBV5-4|TRBJ2-6
CASSTSTSGANVLTF
TGTGCCAGCAGCACGAGCACTTCTGGGGCCAACGTCCTGACTTTC
>NA|NA|14|TRBV6-6|TRBJ1-5
CASSYSTVVQPQHF
TGTGCCAGCAGTTACTCCACCGTAGTTCAGCCCCAGCATTTT
>NA|NA|18|TRBV15|TRBJ1-5
CATSRDLAGEGLSQPQHF
TGTGCCACCAGCAGAGATCTCGCAGGGGAGGGATTGAGTCAGCCCCAGCATTTT
>NA|few|16|TRBV25-1|TRBJ1-1
CASSSNLGGVNTEAFF
TGTGCCAGCAGCTCAAACCTTGGGGGGGTGAACACTGAAGCTTTCTTT
>TRBD1|NA|15|TRBV7-8|TRBJ1-1
CASSLTPGTVLEAFF
TGTGCCAGCAGCTTAACCCCCGGGACAGTCCTTGAAGCTTTCTTT
>NA|NA|13|TRBV9|TRBJ1-1
CASSVRSDTEAFF
TGTGCCAGCAGCGTGAGGAGCGACACTGAAGCTTTCTTT
>TRBD1|once|17|TRBV10-3|TRBJ2-2
CAISDKTGTVNTGELFF
TGTGCCATCAGTGACAAAACCGGGACAGTTAACACCGGGGAGCTGTTTTTT
>TRBD1|NA|15|TRBV6-6|TRBJ2-2
CASVDGQANTGELFF
TGTGCCAGCGTCGATGGACAGGCGAACACCGGGGAGCTGTTTTTT
>TRBD1|NA|14|TRBV28|TRBJ2-7
CASSLYRGLYEQYF
TGTGCCAGCAGTTTGTACAGGGGGCTCTACGAGCAGTACTTC
>NA|NA|12|TRBV6-1|TRBJ1-2
CASSLRDYGYTF
TGTGCCAGCAGTTTACGAGACTATGGCTACACCTTC
>TRBD1|once|19|TRBV7-9|TRBJ1-3
CASSLNQQGAESSGNTIYF
TGTGCCAGCAGCCTTAACCAACAGGGGGCCGAAAGCTCTGGAAACACCATATATTTT
>NA|NA|14|TRBV25-1|TRBJ2-7
CASDSGRIPYEQYF
TGTGCCAGCGATTCGGGGAGAATACCCTACGAGCAGTACTTC
>NA|NA|14|TRBV30|TRBJ2-3
CAWTDGRGTDTQYF
TGTGCCTGGACGGATGGCCGGGGCACAGATACGCAGTATTTT
>NA|NA|16|TRBV4-2|TRBJ2-1
CASSQEIATTYNEQFF
TGTGCCAGCAGCCAAGAGATAGCGACTACATACAATGAGCAGTTCTTC
>NA|once|13|TRBV7-2|TRBJ1-2
CASSLGTNYGYTF
TGTGCCAGCAGCTTAGGGACAAACTATGGCTACACCTTC
>TRBD2|NA|14|TRBV30|TRBJ2-1
CALAGTSVYNEQFF
TGTGCCTTGGCCGGGACTAGCGTGTACAATGAGCAGTTCTTC
>NA|NA|14|TRBV9|TRBJ1-2
CASSVDSHPGGYTF
TGTGCCAGCAGCGTTGACAGCCACCCAGGTGGCTACACCTTC
>NA|NA|14|TRBV28|TRBJ1-5
CASSASLRVSPQHF
TGTGCCAGCAGTGCCTCACTCCGAGTAAGTCCCCAGCATTTT
>NA|NA|11|TRBV9|TRBJ1-2
CASGGVRGYTF
TGTGCCAGCGGAGGGGTGAGGGGCTACACCTTC
>TRBD1|NA|14|TRBV7-9|TRBJ2-7
CASSPPGQGSEQYF
TGTGCCAGCAGCCCTCCGGGACAGGGGAGCGAGCAGTACTTC
>NA|NA|13|TRBV28|TRBJ1-5
CASGPVGNQPQHF
TGTGCCAGTGGGCCGGTTGGCAATCAGCCCCAGCATTTT
>NA|once|14|TRBV19|TRBJ2-7
CASSEGIVSYEQYF
TGTGCCAGTAGTGAGGGTATCGTCTCCTACGAGCAGTACTTC
>NA|NA|12|TRBV13|TRBJ2-5
CASSSNTETQYF
TGTGCCAGCAGCTCGAACACGGAGACCCAGTACTTC
>NA|NA|12|TRBV29-1|TRBJ2-1
CSVEKSGPEQFF
TGCAGCGTTGAGAAAAGCGGCCCTGAGCAGTTCTTC
>TRBD1|once|15|TRBV11-1|TRBJ1-1
CASSSTGTGITEAFF
TGTGCCAGCAGCTCTACCGGGACAGGGATTACTGAAGCTTTCTTT
>NA|NA|15|TRBV6-5|TRBJ1-4
CASSLDTATNEKLFF
TGTGCCAGCAGCCTGGACACGGCAACTAATGAAAAACTGTTTTTT
>TRBD1|NA|13|TRBV11-3|TRBJ2-5
CASSLAGGETQYF
TGTGCCAGCAGCTTAGCAGGGGGAGAGACCCAGTACTTC
>TRBD1|NA|16|TRBV7-6|TRBJ2-7
CASSLRGRTGPYEQYF
TGTGCCAGCAGCTTAAGGGGCCGGACAGGCCCCTACGAGCAGTACTTC
>NA|NA|14|TRBV6-1|TRBJ2-1
CASSEVSWGYEQFF
TGTGCCAGCAGTGAAGTCTCGTGGGGCTATGAGCAGTTCTTC
>NA|NA|15|TRBV30|TRBJ2-1
CAWRRAAGLYNEQFF
TGTGCCTGGAGACGGGCGGCGGGGCTTTACAATGAGCAGTTCTTC
>TRBD1|NA|14|TRBV7-2|TRBJ1-2
CASSLYRGSSGYTF
TGTGCCAGCAGTCTTTACAGGGGTTCCTCTGGCTACACCTTC
>TRBD2|NA|15|TRBV13|TRBJ2-3
CASSLPSGSTDTQYF
TGTGCCAGCAGCTTACCTAGCGGGAGCACAGATACGCAGTATTTT